One and the same sample provided the 7 T cell receptor beta chains below, sequenced in a study of blood T cell repertoires in COVID-19 (TCRdb year 2020). Library method: the immunoSEQ multiplex PCR assay. Held by TCRdb, this immuneACCESS table contains in-frame sequences only and omits some clones. Under half of the omission traces to an unresolved V gene where checked; the cause of the rest is unknown. For this sample there are some 80,000 clones; 70% to 90% appear just once. The top ten clones comprise 9.5% to 13% of the sample. Sequenced sample: peripheral blood. Receptors originate from a man in his sixties with COVID-19, enrolled during active disease.

The V gene is TRBV27, the J gene TRBJ1-5; the D is unclear. CDR1 is MNHEY, CDR2 SMNVEV, per germline (reference sequence). V lost 2 bases and J 5 bases, leaving 10 bases between the germline ends. This CDR3 is built from 14 residues. CDR3 nucleotide sequence: TGTGCCAGCAGTTTAAGGAGGAATGATCAGCCCCAGCATTTT. Protein: CASSLRRNDQPQHF.

The DNA for the CDR3 is TGTGCCAGCAGCTTGTGGAGGAGCTACTTGGTGCGCAATCAGCCCCAGCATTTT. Translated: CASSLWRSYLVRNQPQHF. This chain links TRBV5-6 with TRBJ1-5, with D unresolved. Germline V lookup: CDR1 SGHDT, CDR2 YYEEEE. Between the trimmed V and J ends, which lost 1 base and 2 bases, there was a span of 19 bases. CDR3 size: 18 residues. Filled out from reference TRBV5-6 and TRBJ1-5, the complete variable domain reads DAGVTQSPTHLIKTRGQQVTLRCSPKSGHDTVSWYQQALGQGPQFIFQYYEEEERQRGNFPDRFSGHQFPNYSSELNVNALLLGDSALYLCASSLWRSYLVRNQPQHFGDGTRLSIL.

The chain carries TRBV6-5 and TRBJ1-5; TRBD1 aligns across 7 bases. The germline V gene has CDR1 MNHEY and CDR2 SVGAGI. There are 16 residues in the CDR3. The V gene end was trimmed by 4 bases and the J gene end by 0 bases; junction bases not matched to a gene: 6. CDR3 sequence: CASSLGTASSNQPQHF. CDR3 coding DNA: TGTGCCAGCAGTTTGGGGACAGCAAGTAGCAATCAGCCCCAGCATTTT.

The CDR3, as DNA: TGTGCCTCAAAGGGACAGGCTTCCTCCTACGAGCAGTACTTC. The encoded protein is CASKGQASSYEQYF. The chain has TRBV30 and TRBJ2-7; TRBD1 matches 8 bases. The ends lost 7 bases at V and 0 bases at J; junction bases unmatched: 8. Germline loops: CDR1 GTSNPN, CDR2 SVGIG (reference sequence). The CDR3 is 14 residues long.

V gene TRBV7-2 combines with J gene TRBJ1-4; 7 bases match TRBD1. V was clipped by 5 bases and J by 5 bases; unmatched bases: 11. CDR1 is SGHTA and CDR2 is FQGNSA in the germline V gene. CDR3 size: 16 residues. CDR3 loop: CASSPFGRDRNEKLFF. As DNA, the CDR3 is TGTGCCAGCAGCCCGTTTGGCCGGGACAGAAATGAAAAACTGTTTTTT.

This sequence joins TRBV28 and TRBJ1-6, with no clear D. Germline V CDR1 and CDR2: MDHEN, SYDVKM. The CDR3 is made up of 16 amino acids. V was pared by 8 bases and J by 2 bases, with 16 bases between. CDR3 amino acids: CASGHGEQTYNSPLHF. In DNA form, the CDR3 reads TGTGCCAGCGGCCACGGGGAGCAGACCTATAATTCACCCCTCCACTTT.

This chain connects TRBV5-1 to TRBJ2-7; 9 positions match TRBD1. Trimming cost V 0 bases and J 0 bases; bases outside gene matches: 4. Germline values: CDR1 SGHRS, CDR2 YFSETQ. The CDR3 covers 16 residues. CDR3 amino acids: CASSLVGTGNSYEQYF. As DNA, the CDR3 is TGCGCCAGCAGCTTGGTTGGGACAGGGAACTCCTACGAGCAGTACTTC.